This T cell receptor (beta chain) comes out of a study of early T cells in non-severe SARS-CoV-2 infection. Study summary: Sequencing input comprised bulk RNA from unsorted whole blood; chain pairing was not available. Findings of the study overall: VDJdb matching favored anti-spike CD8 responses, missing private and CD4 specificities.

On this clonotype: What it recognizes is unknown.

CDR1 is MDHEN, CDR2 SYDVKM, per germline. V dropped 0 bases and J dropped 0; count of bases not matched to a gene: 8. The CDR3 contains 17 residues. Individual cDNA molecules received unique molecular identifiers. TCRdb itself ran the 5' RACE reads through MiXCR, one entry per CDR3 protein. The table lists fewer than 95,000 distinct CDR3 sequences, about 15% of them singletons. The chain links TRBV28 to TRBJ2-7; 7 nucleotides line up with TRBD2. The clonotype originates from an adult who was a healthcare worker with PCR-confirmed SARS-CoV-2 infection or an uninfected control (not recorded which). The sample consisted of whole blood, taken at baseline. In DNA form, the CDR3 reads TGTGCCAGCAGTTTATGGGGGAGGGCGGTGCACTCCTACGAGCAGTACTTC. Protein product: CASSLWGRAVHSYEQYF.